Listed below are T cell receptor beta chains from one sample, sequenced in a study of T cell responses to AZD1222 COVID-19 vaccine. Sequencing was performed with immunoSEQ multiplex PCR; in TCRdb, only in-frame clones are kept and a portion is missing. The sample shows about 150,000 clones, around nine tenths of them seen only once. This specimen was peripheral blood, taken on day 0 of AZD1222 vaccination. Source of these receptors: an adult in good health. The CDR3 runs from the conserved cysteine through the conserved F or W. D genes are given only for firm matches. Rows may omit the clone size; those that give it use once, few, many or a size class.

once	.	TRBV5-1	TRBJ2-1	CASSWGLLNEQFF	TGCGCCAGCAGCTGGGGACTTCTCAATGAGCAGTTCTTC
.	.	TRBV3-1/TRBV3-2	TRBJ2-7	CASSQRRDSYEQYF	TGTGCCAGCAGCCAGCGCCGGGATTCCTACGAGCAGTACTTC
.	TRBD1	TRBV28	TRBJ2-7	CASSRSGQGVYEQYF	TGTGCCAGCAGCCGCTCAGGACAGGGGGTGTACGAGCAGTACTTC
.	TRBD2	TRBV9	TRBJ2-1	CASSVEGLAGALLNEQFF	TGTGCCAGCAGCGTAGAGGGACTAGCGGGGGCCTTATTAAATGAGCAGTTCTTC
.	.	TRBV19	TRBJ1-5	CASSMSVDQPQHF	TGTGCCAGTAGTATGAGTGTGGATCAGCCCCAGCATTTT
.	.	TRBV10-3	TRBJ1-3	CAILRDIYSGNTIYF	TGTGCCATCCTTCGGGACATCTACTCTGGAAACACCATATATTTT
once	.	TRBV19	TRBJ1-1	CASSIERPPLAFF	TGTGCCAGTAGTATAGAGCGGCCGCCCCTCGCTTTCTTT
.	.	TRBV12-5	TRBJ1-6	CASAQGRSSPLHF	TGTGCTAGTGCTCAGGGGCGTAGTTCACCCCTCCACTTT
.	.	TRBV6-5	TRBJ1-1	CASSYLGETEAFF	TGTGCCAGCAGTTACTTAGGGGAAACTGAAGCTTTCTTT
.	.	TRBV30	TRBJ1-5	CAWDPAPGQPQHF	TGTGCCTGGGACCCGGCCCCAGGGCAGCCCCAGCATTTT
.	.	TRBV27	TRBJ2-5	CASSLRPLQETQYF	TGTGCCAGCAGTTTACGCCCCCTCCAAGAGACCCAGTACTTC
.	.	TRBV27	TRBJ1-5	CASRAGGEGPQHF	TGTGCCAGCCGCGCGGGGGGGGAAGGGCCCCAGCATTTT
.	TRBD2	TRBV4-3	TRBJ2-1	CASSSVPAGELSPYNEQFF	TGCGCCAGCAGCTCAGTTCCAGCGGGGGAGCTAAGCCCCTACAATGAGCAGTTCTTC
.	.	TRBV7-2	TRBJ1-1	CASSAPGTPNTEAFF	TGTGCCAGCAGCGCACCCGGGACACCGAACACTGAAGCTTTCTTT
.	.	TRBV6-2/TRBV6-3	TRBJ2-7	CASSSRILYEQYF	TGTGCCAGCAGTTCCCGCATACTCTACGAGCAGTACTTC
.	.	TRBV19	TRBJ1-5	CASSEDRSQPQHF	TGTGCCAGTAGTGAAGACAGGTCTCAGCCCCAGCATTTT
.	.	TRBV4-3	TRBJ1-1	CASSHRSNTEAFF	TGCGCCAGCAGCCATCGTAGCAACACTGAAGCTTTCTTT
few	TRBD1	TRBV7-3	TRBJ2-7	CASSLGTGGLSSYEQYF	TGTGCCAGCAGCCTTGGGACAGGGGGCTTGAGCTCCTACGAGCAGTACTTC
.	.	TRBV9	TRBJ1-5	CASSVGGTSNQPQHF	TGTGCCAGCAGCGTAGGAGGGACAAGCAATCAGCCCCAGCATTTT
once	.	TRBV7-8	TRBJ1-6	CASSFFRNSPLHF	TGTGCCAGCAGCTTTTTCCGCAATTCACCCCTCCACTTT
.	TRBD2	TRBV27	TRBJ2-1	CASSGGSAGAVDEQFF	TGTGCCAGCAGTGGCGGCTCGGCGGGAGCAGTGGATGAGCAGTTCTTC
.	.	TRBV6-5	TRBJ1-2	CASSYYGYGYTF	TGTGCCAGCAGTTATTACGGATATGGCTACACCTTC
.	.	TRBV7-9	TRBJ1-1	CASSSDRSLVNTEAFF	TGTGCCAGCAGCTCCGACAGGTCCCTGGTAAACACTGAAGCTTTCTTT
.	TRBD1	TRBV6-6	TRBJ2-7	CASSYSGTGAHEQYF	TGTGCCAGCAGTTACTCTGGGACAGGGGCCCACGAGCAGTACTTC
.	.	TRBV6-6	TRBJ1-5	CASSYEGVRGPQHF	TGTGCCAGCAGTTACGAAGGGGTGCGGGGGCCCCAGCATTTT
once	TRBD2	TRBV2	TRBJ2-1	CASSDGLAGNNEQFF	TGTGCCAGCAGTGATGGGCTAGCGGGAAACAATGAGCAGTTCTTC
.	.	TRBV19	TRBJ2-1	CASSISGVNEQFF	TGTGCCAGTAGTATTAGTGGGGTTAATGAGCAGTTCTTC
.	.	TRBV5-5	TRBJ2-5	CASSHLGTMETQYF	TGTGCCAGCAGCCATTTGGGGACAATGGAGACCCAGTACTTC
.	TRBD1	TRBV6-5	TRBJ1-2	CASSSTGTYGYTF	TGTGCCAGCAGTTCGACAGGGACCTATGGCTACACCTTC
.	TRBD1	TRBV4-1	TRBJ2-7	CASSLGGTGANEQYF	TGCGCCAGCAGCCTCGGTGGGACAGGCGCGAACGAGCAGTACTTC
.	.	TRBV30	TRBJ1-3	CAWSVLRDSGNTIYF	TGTGCCTGGAGTGTACTTCGGGACTCTGGAAACACCATATATTTT